Presented here are 10 T cell receptor beta chains from one specimen sequenced in a study of PD-1 blockade in classical Hodgkin lymphoma. This sample's time point: newly diagnosed, previously untreated cHL patient sample. With magnetic negative selection, CD4+ T cells were purified from PBMCs that had been thawed. Repertoires were generated with immunoSEQ multiplex PCR, while TCRdb's copy carries only in-frame clones and drops some. The sample has 20,000 to 25,000 clones, 75% to 90% seen once; the top ten hold 0.25%. Sample: CD4+ T cells from blood. The receptors shown here come from a human donor with classical Hodgkin lymphoma.

This chain joins TRBV30 and TRBJ1-1; D remains unclear. The germline CDR1 and CDR2 sequences are GTSNPN and SVGIG (reference sequence). Trimming stripped 2 bases from V and 4 bases from J, with 5 bases between. The CDR3 contains 11 residues. The CDR3 bases are TGTGCCTGGAGTTTAGGCACTGAAGCTTTCTTT. As protein: CAWSLGTEAFF.

The chain uses TRBV7-2 and TRBJ2-5; tentatively, D is TRBD1 or TRBD2 (6 bases each). The better agreement between TRBJ2-7 and the DNA end casts doubt on the J call. CDR1 SGHTA and CDR2 FQGNSA come from the germline V gene. CDR3 length: 15 residues. The CDR3: CASSPTGDTYYEQYF. Here the CDR3 DNA reads TGTGCCAGCAGTCCCACGGGGGACACATACTACGAGCAGTACTTC.

This clone was detected only once. CDR3 bases: TGTGCCAGCAGAGCGGAATGGGACACTGAAGCTTTCTTT. This gives the protein CASRAEWDTEAFF. The chain carries TRBV2 and TRBJ1-1, with D unresolved. V lost 6 bases and J lost 3, with 11 bases in between. CDR1 and CDR2 from the germline V gene are SNHLY and FYNNEI. This CDR3 has 13 residues.

V is TRBV5-4 and J is TRBJ2-5; D perhaps matches TRBD1 (6 bases). V was shortened by 5 bases and J by 2 bases, with 13 bases between the two germline ends. The CDR3 sequence is 14 residues long. From germline, CDR1 is SGHNT and CDR2 YYREEE (reference sequence). The CDR3 region has the DNA TGTGCCAGCAGTACCCCGACAGGTCAAGAGACCCAGTACTTC. Amino acid sequence: CASSTPTGQETQYF.

The J gene is TRBJ1-1, the V gene TRBV5-1; 7 bases align to TRBD1. CDR1 SGHRS and CDR2 YFSETQ come from the germline V gene. This CDR3 is built from 15 residues. J was trimmed by 4 bases and V by 4 bases; bases with no gene match: 10. In DNA, the CDR3 is TGCGCCAGCAGCACGTCGACAGGGTGGGCCACTGAAGCTTTCTTT. Its protein is CASSTSTGWATEAFF.

The rearrangement links TRBV2 to TRBJ1-3; D is perhaps TRBD1 (5 bases). Germline V gives CDR1 SNHLY, CDR2 FYNNEI. Trimming took 6 bases from V and 4 from J, leaving 10 bases between them. The CDR3 consists of 13 residues. The CDR3 DNA reads TGTGCCAGCAGGGGGGGGAGAGGAAACACCATATATTTT. It translates to CASRGGRGNTIYF.

V and J are TRBV7-9 and TRBJ1-5, with TRBD1 as a possible D gene (5 bases). V gave up 5 bases and J gave up 7 bases, with 15 bases separating them. The CDR3 totals 14 residues. CDR1 is SEHNR, CDR2 FQNEAQ, per germline (reference sequence). In nucleotides, the CDR3 is TGTGCCAGCAGCCCCGGTGGGGCGGGACAGCCCCAGCATTTT. Amino acid sequence: CASSPGGAGQPQHF.

A single count supports this clone. The rearrangement joins TRBV6-5 to TRBJ2-2; the match to TRBD2 covers 7 bases. V shed 9 bases, J shed 5 bases, and the junction held 9 bases outside the gene matches. The CDR3 length is 14 residues. In germline, CDR1 is MNHEY, CDR2 SVGAGI. CDR3 protein: CASRLGGRTGELFF. The CDR3 DNA reads as TGTGCCAGTCGACTGGGGGGGAGGACCGGGGAGCTGTTTTTT.

This clone has only a few counts. The chain joins TRBV2 to TRBJ1-2; the D is unclear. The germline CDR1 and CDR2 sequences are SNHLY and FYNNEI. The CDR3 covers 11 residues. V lost 7 bases to trimming and J lost 8 bases, with 11 bases between them. The CDR3 is CASTRIEGYTF. The CDR3 DNA is TGTGCCAGCACCAGGATCGAGGGCTACACCTTC.

The chain uses TRBV11-1 and TRBJ2-3; TRBD2 might be the D (6 bases). The CDR3 is 16 amino acids. Trimming cost V 1 base and J 2 bases, with 13 bases left between them. Germline V lookup: CDR1 SGHAT, CDR2 FQDESV (reference sequence). Here the CDR3 reads CASSLEGGGNTDTQYF. As DNA, the CDR3 is TGTGCCAGCAGCTTAGAAGGTGGGGGGAACACAGATACGCAGTATTTT. Looking up the rest from reference TRBV11-1 and TRBJ2-3 gives the full variable domain: EAEVAQSPRYKITEKSQAVAFWCDPISGHATLYWYRQILGQGPELLVQFQDESVVDDSQLPKDRFSAERLKGVDSTLKIQPAELGDSAMYLCASSLEGGGNTDTQYFGPGTRLTVL.